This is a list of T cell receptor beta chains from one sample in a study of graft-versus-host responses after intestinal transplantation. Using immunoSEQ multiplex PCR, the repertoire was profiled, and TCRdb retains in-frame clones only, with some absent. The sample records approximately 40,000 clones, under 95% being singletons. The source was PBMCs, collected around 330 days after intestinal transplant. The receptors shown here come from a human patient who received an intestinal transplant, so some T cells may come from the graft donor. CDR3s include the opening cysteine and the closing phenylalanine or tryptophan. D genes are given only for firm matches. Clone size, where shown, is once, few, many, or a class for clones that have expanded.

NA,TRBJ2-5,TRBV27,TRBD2,CASSLVGLAGGFEQETQYF,TGTGCCAGCAGTTTGGTTGGACTAGCGGGGGGGTTTGAGCAAGAGACCCAGTACTTC
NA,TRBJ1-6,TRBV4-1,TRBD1,CASSQDGSGQGYNSPLHF,TGCGCCAGCAGCCAAGACGGATCGGGACAGGGATATAATTCACCCCTCCACTTT
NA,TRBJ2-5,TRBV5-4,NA,CASSLAPGEETQYF,TGTGCCAGCAGCTTGGCGCCGGGGGAAGAGACCCAGTACTTC
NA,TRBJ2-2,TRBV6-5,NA,CASRYQGGPGELFF,TGTGCCAGCAGATATCAAGGAGGACCCGGGGAGCTGTTTTTT
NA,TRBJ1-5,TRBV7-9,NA,CASSLNQPQHF,TGTGCCAGCAGCTTGAATCAGCCCCAGCATTTT
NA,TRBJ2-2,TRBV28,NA,CASSSVPLANTGELFF,TGTGCCAGCAGTTCGGTCCCCCTCGCGAACACCGGGGAGCTGTTTTTT
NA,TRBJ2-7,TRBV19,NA,CASSPVTTSYEQYF,TGTGCCAGTAGTCCCGTAACCACCTCCTACGAGCAGTACTTC
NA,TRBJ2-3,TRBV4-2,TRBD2,CASSHTSGGPRPDTQYF,TGTGCCAGCAGCCACACCTCGGGGGGGCCGCGTCCAGATACGCAGTATTTT
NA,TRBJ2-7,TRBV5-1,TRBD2,CASSPKGREGYEQYF,TGCGCCAGCAGCCCTAAAGGCAGGGAGGGTTACGAGCAGTACTTC
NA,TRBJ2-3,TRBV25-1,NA,CASSERKKDTQYF,TGTGCCAGCAGTGAAAGGAAAAAAGATACGCAGTATTTT
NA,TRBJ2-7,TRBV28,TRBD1,CASRGTGGSYEQYF,TGTGCCAGCAGGGGGACAGGGGGATCCTACGAGCAGTACTTC
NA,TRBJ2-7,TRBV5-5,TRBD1,CASSLLGTGAYEQYF,TGTGCCAGCAGCTTATTAGGGACAGGGGCCTACGAGCAGTACTTC
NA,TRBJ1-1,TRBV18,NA,CASSLQGNTEAFF,TGTGCCAGCTCACTACAGGGAAACACTGAAGCTTTCTTT
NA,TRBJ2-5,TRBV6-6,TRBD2,CASSPGTIQETQYF,TGTGCCAGCAGCCCCGGGACTATTCAAGAGACCCAGTACTTC
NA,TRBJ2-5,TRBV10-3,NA,CAIRAAISVVETQYF,TGTGCCATCAGAGCAGCCATCAGCGTGGTGGAGACCCAGTACTTC
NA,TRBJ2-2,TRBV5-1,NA,CASSQEGASGELFF,TGCGCCAGCAGCCAGGAGGGGGCCAGCGGGGAGCTGTTTTTT
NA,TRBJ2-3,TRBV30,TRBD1,CAWSDPQGVPTDTQYF,TGTGCCTGGAGTGACCCCCAGGGGGTCCCAACAGATACGCAGTATTTT
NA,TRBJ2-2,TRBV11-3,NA,CASSLRAGGAGELFF,TGTGCCAGCAGCTTAAGAGCCGGGGGAGCCGGGGAGCTGTTTTTT
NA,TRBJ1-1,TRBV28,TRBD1,CASTSTGENTEAFF,TGTGCCAGCACCTCGACAGGGGAGAACACTGAAGCTTTCTTT
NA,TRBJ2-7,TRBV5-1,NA,CASSFSDGSYEQYF,TGCGCCAGCAGCTTTTCCGACGGCTCCTACGAGCAGTACTTC
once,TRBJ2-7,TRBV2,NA,CASAIYEQYF,TGTGCCAGCGCTATATACGAGCAGTACTTC
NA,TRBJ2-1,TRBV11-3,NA,CASSVGGSSYNEQFF,TGTGCCAGCAGCGTAGGAGGAAGCTCCTACAATGAGCAGTTCTTC
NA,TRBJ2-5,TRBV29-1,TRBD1,CSGGQGAQETQYF,TGCAGCGGAGGACAGGGGGCCCAAGAGACCCAGTACTTC
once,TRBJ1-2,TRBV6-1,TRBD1,CASTRDRGYGYTF,TGTGCCAGCACCCGGGACAGGGGGTATGGCTACACCTTC
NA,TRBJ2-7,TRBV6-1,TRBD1,CASRGQGVSYEQYF,TGTGCCAGCCGTGGACAGGGGGTCTCCTACGAGCAGTACTTC
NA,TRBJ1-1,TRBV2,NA,CASSVHSNTEAFF,TGTGCCAGCAGTGTACACTCGAACACTGAAGCTTTCTTT
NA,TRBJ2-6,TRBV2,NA,CASSVADSGANVLTF,TGTGCCAGCAGTGTGGCGGACTCTGGGGCCAACGTCCTGACTTTC
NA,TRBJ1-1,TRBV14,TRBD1,CASSQGVGQGARTEAFF,TGTGCCAGCAGCCAAGGGGTAGGACAGGGGGCGCGAACTGAAGCTTTCTTT
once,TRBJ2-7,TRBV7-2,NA,CASSLNGQSYEQYF,TGTGCCAGCAGCTTAAACGGTCAGTCCTACGAGCAGTACTTC
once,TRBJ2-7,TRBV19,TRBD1,CASKDRGHEQYF,TGTGCCAGTAAGGACAGGGGGCACGAGCAGTACTTC
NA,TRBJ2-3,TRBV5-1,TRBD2,CASSLGGTSVPDTQYF,TGCGCCAGCAGCTTGGGAGGGACTAGCGTGCCAGATACGCAGTATTTT
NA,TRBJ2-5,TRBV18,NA,CASSPTGQETQYF,TGTGCCAGCTCACCAACAGGTCAAGAGACCCAGTACTTC
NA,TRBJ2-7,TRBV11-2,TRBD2,CASSPPTREGEQYF,TGTGCCAGCAGCCCACCCACTAGGGAGGGGGAGCAGTACTTC
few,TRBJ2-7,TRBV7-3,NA,CASSLEQGRYEQYF,TGTGCCAGCAGCTTAGAGCAGGGTAGGTACGAGCAGTACTTC
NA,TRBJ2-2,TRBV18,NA,CASSPPHTGELFF,TGTGCCAGCTCACCACCCCACACCGGGGAGCTGTTTTTT
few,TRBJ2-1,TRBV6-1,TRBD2,CASSEGLAGVFEQFF,TGTGCCAGCAGTGAAGGACTAGCGGGAGTTTTTGAGCAGTTCTTC
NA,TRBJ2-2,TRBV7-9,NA,CASSPRDFTGELFF,TGTGCCAGCAGCCCCCGGGACTTCACCGGGGAGCTGTTTTTT
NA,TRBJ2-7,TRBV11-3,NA,CASSAGQTYEQYF,TGTGCCAGCAGCGCGGGACAGACCTACGAGCAGTACTTC
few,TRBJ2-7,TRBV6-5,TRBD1,CASGEGTGPKEQYF,TGTGCCAGCGGCGAGGGGACAGGCCCGAAAGAGCAGTACTTC
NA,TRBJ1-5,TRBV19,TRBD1,CASSISGRGRDQPQHF,TGTGCCAGTAGTATCTCCGGCAGGGGGCGCGATCAGCCCCAGCATTTT
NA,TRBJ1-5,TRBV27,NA,CASGSGFRGSGQPQHF,TGTGCCAGCGGCTCGGGTTTTCGTGGCTCCGGTCAGCCCCAGCATTTT
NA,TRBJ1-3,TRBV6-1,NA,CASTSGSVGNTIYF,TGTGCCAGCACCTCAGGGTCAGTGGGAAACACCATATATTTT
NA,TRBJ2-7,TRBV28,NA,CASSSPTYSYEQYF,TGTGCCAGCAGTTCCCCTACGTACAGCTACGAGCAGTACTTC